This TCR beta chain came from a study of T-cell memory formation after mild COVID-19. Germline lookup yields CDR1 SGHVS and CDR2 FNYEAQ. The CDR3 contains 16 residues. Trimming took 6 bases from V and 5 from J, leaving 21 bases between them. The table lists this clonotype with many counts. Using its own MiXCR run on the 5' RACE reads, TCRdb lists one record per CDR3 protein. The data hold approximately 480,000 distinct CDR3 sequences, with about 18% observed a single time. The clonotype comes from an adult woman who had mild COVID-19 (a few samples of this study predate the infection). Cell type and time point are not known. The chain links TRBV7-6 to TRBJ2-3; the D is unclear. The material sequenced was PBMCs or a T cell subset sorted from them (not recorded which). In DNA, the CDR3 is TGTGCCAGCAGTTCCAGACCGGCACTAAACGGAGATACGCAGTATTTT. Translation gives CASSSRPALNGDTQYF.